One sample yielded the 30 T cell receptor beta chains listed below, sequenced in a study of vaccination effects on CD4 cells after COVID-19. ViraFEST expansion of antigen-specific CD4+ T cells with viral peptide pools preceded sequencing. Following a roughly ten-day culture, CD4+ T cells were purified. Nucleocapsid antibody tests were negative, and the vaccine recipients had no prior SARS-CoV-2 infection. Assay used: immunoSEQ multiplex PCR; TCRdb lists only in-frame clones, some missing. The sample carries about 24,000 clones, around 75% recorded once. These TCRs' antigens remain unknown. Sequenced here: CD4+ T cells from PBMCs cultured with HCoV-NL63 spike peptides, sampled before COVID-19 vaccination. These receptor sequences come from a human donor who received a COVID-19 vaccine.

This rearrangement joins TRBV18 to TRBJ2-2; 10 bases fit TRBD1. Losses at the gene ends were 4 bases for V and 4 bases for J; bases not matched to a gene: 9. The CDR3 runs to 17 residues. The V gene's germline CDR1 is KGHSH and CDR2 LQKENI. The CDR3 loop is CASSRPGTGVSTGELFF. The CDR3 bases are TGTGCCAGCTCACGCCCCGGGACAGGGGTGTCCACCGGGGAGCTGTTTTTT.

DNA of the CDR3: TGTGCCAGCAGCCCCTGGGACAGGGGCAGGAACACTGAAGCTTTCTTT. It translates to CASSPWDRGRNTEAFF. The chain couples TRBV5-6 to TRBJ1-1, with 10 bases identical to TRBD1. CDR3 size: 16 residues. Trimming cost V 4 bases and J 1 base; bases outside gene matches: 7. Germline loops: CDR1 SGHDT, CDR2 YYEEEE.

V is TRBV5-1 and J is TRBJ2-1; TRBD2 agrees at 12 bases. The CDR3 is 17 residues long. CDR1 is SGHRS and CDR2 is YFSETQ in the germline V gene. J gave up 4 bases and V 0 bases, and 5 bases lay outside the gene matches. Here the CDR3 reads CASSLATSGSTYNEQFF. In DNA, the CDR3 is TGCGCCAGCAGCTTGGCGACTAGCGGGAGTACGTACAATGAGCAGTTCTTC.

The rearrangement links TRBV6-1 to TRBJ1-3; the D is unclear. Germline CDR1 reads MNHNS; CDR2 reads SASEGT. The CDR3 is 14 amino acids. V gave up 2 bases and J gave up 1 base, with 6 bases separating them. For the CDR3, the DNA is TGTGCCAGCAGTGAACCCATTTCTGGAAACACCATATATTTT. This sequence encodes CASSEPISGNTIYF.

This clone was counted between two and nine times. J is TRBJ2-5 and V is TRBV30; D is possibly TRBD2 (5 bases). This CDR3 spans 13 amino acids. V dropped 3 bases and J dropped 2 bases, with 10 bases sitting between them. CDR1 and CDR2 (germline): GTSNPN, SVGIG (reference sequence). CDR3: CAWSLRRQETQYF. In DNA form, the CDR3 reads TGTGCCTGGAGCCTCCGGAGGCAAGAGACCCAGTACTTC.

The chain couples TRBV27 to TRBJ1-1; D uncertain. Germline V gene lookup returns CDR1 MNHEY and CDR2 SMNVEV (reference sequence). The CDR3 is made up of 16 amino acids. V lost 0 bases, J lost 4 bases, and 15 bases lay in between. CDR3 coding DNA: TGTGCCAGCAGTTTATCGGTGTCTCCCGTTGTCACTGAAGCTTTCTTT. This codes for CASSLSVSPVVTEAFF.

This clone was recorded once. The V call is TRBV14, the J call TRBJ2-3; D ambiguous. The CDR3 is 14 residues long. Germline V CDR1 and CDR2: SGHDN, FVKESK. V gave up 5 bases and J gave up 5 bases, with 14 bases separating them. CDR3 loop: CASSSDWVGDTQYF. CDR3 sequence (DNA): TGTGCCAGCAGCTCAGACTGGGTGGGAGATACGCAGTATTTT. Supplemented by reference TRBV14 and TRBJ2-3, the full variable domain reads EAGVTQFPSHSVIEKGQTVTLRCDPISGHDNLYWYRRVMGKEIKFLLHFVKESKQDESGMPNNRFLAERTGGTYSTLKVQPAELEDSGVYFCASSSDWVGDTQYFGPGTRLTVL.

V and J are TRBV24-1 and TRBJ2-6; TRBD1 matches at 8 bases. CDR1 and CDR2 (germline): KGHDR, SFDVKD. The CDR3 is 18 residues long. Trimming at V came to 2 bases and at J to 0 bases, leaving 5 bases not matched to a gene. CDR3 in DNA: TGTGCCACCAGTGATTCCGGACAGGGCTACTCTGGGGCCAACGTCCTGACTTTC. This gives the protein CATSDSGQGYSGANVLTF.

The V call is TRBV5-1, the J call TRBJ1-2; D is unclear. V was shortened by 4 bases and J by 6 bases, with 10 bases between the two germline ends. Germline V gives CDR1 SGHRS, CDR2 YFSETQ. The CDR3 length is 12 residues. CDR3 DNA: TGCGCCAGCAGCCCGTCTCTGGATGGCTACACCTTC. This translates into CASSPSLDGYTF. The whole variable domain, filled in from reference TRBV5-1 and TRBJ1-2, reads KAGVTQTPRYLIKTRGQQVTLSCSPISGHRSVSWYQQTPGQGLQFLFEYFSETQRNKGNFPGRFSGRQFSNSRSEMNVSTLELGDSALYLCASSPSLDGYTFGSGTRLTVV.

The chain joins TRBV5-5 to TRBJ2-2, with a possible D match to TRBD2 (6 bases). Trimming cost V 0 bases and J 5 bases, with 17 bases left between them. Germline V gene data show CDR1 as SGHKS and CDR2 as YYEKEE (reference sequence). The CDR3 covers 17 residues. The CDR3 is CASSLDRMRGGTGELFF. The CDR3 region has the DNA TGTGCCAGCAGCTTGGATAGGATGCGGGGCGGGACCGGGGAGCTGTTTTTT.

This clone was picked up one time. The chain has TRBV10-2 and TRBJ2-1; TRBD2 aligns across 7 bases. There are 18 residues in the CDR3. J lost 0 bases, V lost 6 bases, and 14 bases had no gene match. Per the germline V gene, CDR1 is WSHSY and CDR2 is SAAADI. The CDR3 sequence is CASREGLFLGSSYNEQFF. CDR3 nucleotides: TGCGCCAGCAGGGAGGGACTATTCCTAGGGTCCTCCTACAATGAGCAGTTCTTC.

J is TRBJ2-5 and V is TRBV6-6; D not certain. This CDR3 is built from 12 residues. V was cut by 2 bases and J by 5 bases, with 6 bases left in between. The germline gives CDR1 MNHNY, CDR2 SVGAGI (reference sequence). The CDR3 region is CASSYGGETQYF. In DNA form, the CDR3 reads TGTGCCAGCAGTTACGGCGGCGAGACCCAGTACTTC.

The chain has TRBV11-2 and TRBJ2-1; D is perhaps TRBD2 (7 bases). The V end lost 2 bases, the J end lost 6 bases, and 14 bases lay between the germline ends. There are 15 residues in the CDR3. The germline CDR1 and CDR2 sequences are SGHAT and FQNNGV. The CDR3 DNA follows: TGTGCCAGCAGCTTAAGGGGGGCGGGGGCCAATGAGCAGTTCTTC. Protein: CASSLRGAGANEQFF.

The chain uses TRBV11-1 and TRBJ2-7; no definite D call. Germline CDR1 is SGHAT and CDR2 is FQDESV (reference sequence). The CDR3 runs to 13 residues. The germline V and J ends were trimmed by 9 bases and 0 bases, with 12 bases remaining between them. The CDR3 coding sequence is TGTGCCAGTGGGCCATCACCCTCCTACGAGCAGTACTTC. This codes for CASGPSPSYEQYF. Filled out from reference TRBV11-1 and TRBJ2-7, the complete variable domain reads EAEVAQSPRYKITEKSQAVAFWCDPISGHATLYWYRQILGQGPELLVQFQDESVVDDSQLPKDRFSAERLKGVDSTLKIQPAELGDSAMYLCASGPSPSYEQYFGPGTRLTVT.

This clone has a handful of counts. V and J are TRBV6-6 and TRBJ2-2; 8 bases align to TRBD2. The CDR3 sequence is 16 residues long. Germline V gene data show CDR1 as MNHNY and CDR2 as SVGAGI (reference sequence). V was pared by 2 bases and J by 5 bases, with 7 bases of the junction left unmatched. The CDR3 here is CASSYGASGLTGELFF. As DNA, the CDR3 is TGTGCCAGCAGTTACGGGGCTAGCGGGTTGACCGGGGAGCTGTTTTTT.

This chain uses TRBV15 with TRBJ1-6; weak D call: TRBD1 (6 bases). Per the germline V gene, CDR1 is LNHNV and CDR2 is YYDKDF (reference sequence). CDR3 length equals 16 residues. V lost 0 bases to trimming and J lost 10 bases, with 16 bases between them. The CDR3 loop reads CATSRDGARGRSPLHF. CDR3 bases: TGTGCCACCAGCAGAGATGGGGCCAGGGGACGGTCACCCCTCCACTTT.

This chain links TRBV5-6 with TRBJ2-4; 9 bases are a match to TRBD1. Looked up from germline, CDR1 is SGHDT and CDR2 is YYEEEE. J gave up 7 bases and V 3 bases, and 8 bases lay outside the gene matches. The CDR3 is made up of 15 amino acids. For the CDR3, the DNA is TGTGCCAGCAGCTCCCCCGGGACAGGGTCGAACATTCAGTACTTC. Translation gives CASSSPGTGSNIQYF.

This chain uses TRBV6-5 with TRBJ2-3; a weak D match, TRBD1 (6 bases). CDR1 and CDR2 from the germline V gene are MNHEY and SVGAGI. V dropped 8 bases and J dropped 1 base, with 10 bases sitting between them. The CDR3 extends over 13 amino acids. CDR3 DNA: TGTGCCAGCTCGAGGACAGGCACAGATACGCAGTATTTT. It translates to CASSRTGTDTQYF.

V is TRBV20-1 and J is TRBJ1-1, with no clear D. Germline loops: CDR1 DFQATT, CDR2 SNEGSKA (reference sequence). CDR3 length: 19 amino acids. V dropped 3 bases and J dropped 0 bases, with 26 bases sitting between them. In DNA form, the CDR3 reads TGCAGTGCTAGTTACAGTCGCACCCAAGGAAGAAGAATGAACACTGAAGCTTTCTTT. This gives the protein CSASYSRTQGRRMNTEAFF.

V gene TRBV18 combines with J gene TRBJ2-1; perhaps TRBD2 as D (6 bases). This CDR3 region has 16 residues. Germline-derived CDR1 and CDR2 are KGHSH and LQKENI. Deletions cut 3 bases from V and 5 bases from J, with 17 bases between. CDR3 region: CASSPLGGRTNNEQFF. The CDR3 DNA follows: TGTGCCAGCTCACCCCTTGGTGGGAGGACTAACAATGAGCAGTTCTTC.

The chain joins TRBV6-5 to TRBJ1-1; D gene ambiguous. Trimming shortened V by 2 bases and J by 10 bases, and 8 bases separated the two germline ends. This CDR3 is 11 amino acids long. The germline gives CDR1 MNHEY, CDR2 SVGAGI. The CDR3 DNA sequence: TGTGCCAGCAGTTACCTCTCGGTAGCTTTCTTT. It translates to CASSYLSVAFF.

The chain employs TRBV19 and TRBJ1-5; 8 positions agree with TRBD1. Germline V CDR1 and CDR2: LNHDA, SQIVND (reference sequence). V shed 4 bases, J shed 7 bases, and the junction held 3 bases outside the gene matches. The CDR3 contains 13 residues. The CDR3 spells CASSKQGGQPQHF. The CDR3 bases are TGTGCCAGTAGTAAACAGGGGGGGCAGCCCCAGCATTTT.

The chain combines TRBV5-1 with TRBJ2-2; D perhaps matches TRBD2 (5 bases). Trimming pared 4 bases from V and 1 base from J, leaving 14 bases between. The CDR3 loop spans 16 amino acids. Germline CDR1 reads SGHRS; CDR2 reads YFSETQ. CDR3 DNA sequence: TGCGCCAGCAGCCCCGACGCTCGGGGGAACACCGGGGAGCTGTTTTTT. Protein sequence: CASSPDARGNTGELFF. The whole variable domain, filled in from reference TRBV5-1 and TRBJ2-2, reads KAGVTQTPRYLIKTRGQQVTLSCSPISGHRSVSWYQQTPGQGLQFLFEYFSETQRNKGNFPGRFSGRQFSNSRSEMNVSTLELGDSALYLCASSPDARGNTGELFFGEGSRLTVL.

This chain joins TRBV4-1 and TRBJ2-5; no clear D. This CDR3 comprises 13 residues. V was clipped by 2 bases and J by 5 bases, with 9 bases between them. Germline V gene lookup returns CDR1 MGHRA and CDR2 YSYEKL. The CDR3 spells CASSQSGSETQYF. DNA of the CDR3: TGCGCCAGCAGCCAAAGTGGAAGTGAGACCCAGTACTTC.

This clone was counted a few times. The chain is built from TRBV7-2 and TRBJ1-2; possibly TRBD1 for D (6 bases). Deletions cut 0 bases from V and 4 bases from J, with 12 bases between. The germline CDR1 and CDR2 sequences are SGHTA and FQGNSA. The CDR3 has 15 residues. The CDR3 protein is CASSLAQGSFYGYTF. CDR3 bases: TGTGCCAGCAGCTTAGCACAGGGTAGCTTCTATGGCTACACCTTC.

CDR3 in DNA: TGTGCCTGGATGTTGAACAGTAACACTGAAGCTTTCTTT. Translation gives CAWMLNSNTEAFF. The genes are TRBV30 and TRBJ1-1, with D unresolved. The CDR3 covers 13 residues. V was cut by 4 bases and J by 2 bases, with 11 bases left in between. Germline values: CDR1 GTSNPN, CDR2 SVGIG (reference sequence).

V is TRBV21-1 and J is TRBJ2-1; the table's TRBD2 call for D was not verified on the DNA. TRBV21-1 is tagged as a pseudogene. This CDR3 region has 13 residues. The CDR3 sequence is CASTSGDYNEQFF. The CDR3, as DNA: TGTGCCAGCACTTCCGGGGATTACAATGAGCAGTTCTTC.

The chain couples TRBV7-9 to TRBJ1-2; no firm D call. V lost 5 bases to trimming and J lost 0 bases, with 10 bases between them. This CDR3 spans 14 amino acids. Germline V gene lookup returns CDR1 SEHNR and CDR2 FQNEAQ (reference sequence). CDR3 in DNA: TGTGCCAGCAGCCGAGGTCAGACTAACTATGGCTACACCTTC. It is translated as CASSRGQTNYGYTF.

CDR3 residues: CASSRGLGGNQPQHF. CDR3 sequence (DNA): TGTGCCAGCAGCCGGGGGCTGGGGGGCAATCAGCCCCAGCATTTT. V usage is TRBV5-8 and J usage is TRBJ1-5; perhaps TRBD1 as D (6 bases). V was pared by 4 bases and J by 2 bases, with 13 bases between. Germline CDR1 SGHTS, CDR2 YDEGEE. The CDR3 is 15 amino acids.

A single count supports this clone. The CDR3 DNA is TGCGCCAGCAGCCAAGGCCCTCGGGGGGCAGGCTATGGCTACACCTTC. It is translated as CASSQGPRGAGYGYTF. This chain uses TRBV4-1 with TRBJ1-2, with D maybe TRBD1 (6 bases). Germline values: CDR1 MGHRA, CDR2 YSYEKL. V lost 1 base and J lost 4, with 16 bases in between. The CDR3 runs to 16 residues.